The 31 T cell receptor beta chains listed next were all sequenced from one sample in a study of cytomegalovirus exposure and HLA in healthy donors. This table comes from immunoSEQ multiplex PCR, and its TCRdb copy is limited to in-frame clones, with some not included. The table records more than 90,000 clones, around 89% of them present only once. The sample taken for sequencing was PBMCs. These receptors were collected from a man younger than 30 in good health and CMV-seronegative.

The V and J genes are TRBV2 and TRBJ2-7, with a tentative D call TRBD1 (6 bases). V gave up 10 bases and J gave up 2 bases, with 15 bases separating them. CDR1 and CDR2 (germline): SNHLY, FYNNEI. CDR3 length: 13 residues. The CDR3, as DNA: TGTGCCATTTTGGAACAGGGTCCCTACGAGCAGTACTTC. Translating gives CAILEQGPYEQYF.

This clone occurred once. The chain employs TRBV27 and TRBJ1-2, with TRBD1 matching 7 bases. CDR1 and CDR2 from the germline V gene are MNHEY and SMNVEV (reference sequence). The junction had 5 bases not matched to a gene; V was cut back by 6 bases and J by 1 base. The CDR3 has 14 residues. The CDR3 region is CASRRDRFNYGYTF. Here the CDR3 DNA reads TGTGCCAGCAGGCGGGACAGATTTAACTATGGCTACACCTTC.

This clone was seen a handful of times. V is TRBV10-1 and J is TRBJ2-7, with no clear D. Deletions cut 3 bases from V and 0 bases from J, with 6 bases between. The germline gives CDR1 WNHNN, CDR2 SYGVQD (reference sequence). The CDR3 contains 13 residues. The CDR3 spells CASSDGSSYEQYF. The CDR3 DNA reads as TGCGCCAGCAGTGATGGCAGCTCCTACGAGCAGTACTTC.

V is TRBV19 and J is TRBJ1-5; D perhaps matches TRBD1 (6 bases). The CDR3 sequence is 14 residues long. CDR1 is LNHDA, CDR2 SQIVND, per germline (reference sequence). The germline V and J ends were trimmed by 7 bases and 7 bases, with 17 bases remaining between them. CDR3 region: CASKETGKAQPQHF. The CDR3 DNA is TGTGCCAGTAAGGAAACAGGGAAAGCCCAGCCCCAGCATTTT. Looking up the rest from reference TRBV19 and TRBJ1-5 gives the full variable domain: DGGITQSPKYLFRKEGQNVTLSCEQNLNHDAMYWYRQDPGQGLRLIYYSQIVNDFQKGDIAEGYSVSREKKESFPLTVTSAQKNPTAFYLCASKETGKAQPQHFGDGTRLSIL.

This clone was observed a few times. The chain couples TRBV5-1 to TRBJ1-2; 8 nucleotides agree with TRBD1. Trimming at V came to 4 bases and at J to 1 base, leaving 3 bases not matched to a gene. The CDR3 is made up of 14 amino acids. Germline CDR1 reads SGHRS; CDR2 reads YFSETQ. The CDR3 spells CASSPGQDNYGYTF. The CDR3 DNA sequence: TGCGCCAGCAGCCCGGGACAGGATAACTATGGCTACACCTTC.

The rearrangement joins TRBV7-8 to TRBJ1-2; D gene uncertain. Looked up from germline, CDR1 is SGHVS and CDR2 is FQNEAQ. The CDR3 is 13 residues long. V lost 5 bases and J lost 6, with 13 bases in between. The CDR3 reads CASSPFSTDGYTF. The CDR3 coding sequence is TGTGCCAGCAGCCCCTTTAGTACGGATGGCTACACCTTC.

The CDR3 DNA sequence: TGTGCCATCAGTGACGTAGCGGGAAGAAAAGAGACCCAGTACTTC. Translating it yields CAISDVAGRKETQYF. V and J are TRBV10-3 and TRBJ2-5, with 8 bases aligning to TRBD2. V shed 3 bases, J shed 3 bases, and the junction held 6 bases outside the gene matches. Germline CDR1 is ENHRY and CDR2 is SYGVKD. This CDR3 is built from 15 residues.

The CDR3 is CATSRTAKPNEKLFF. The CDR3 bases are TGTGCCACCAGCAGGACAGCTAAGCCTAATGAAAAACTGTTTTTT. The genes are TRBV15 and TRBJ1-4, with D perhaps matching TRBD1 (5 bases). Trimming took off 3 bases at V and 3 bases at J, with 11 bases between the two ends. This CDR3 is 15 amino acids long. In germline, CDR1 is LNHNV, CDR2 YYDKDF (reference sequence).

This chain links TRBV27 with TRBJ1-2; 7 bases map to TRBD1. There are 14 residues in the CDR3. Trimming removed 5 bases from V and 4 bases from J; junction bases left unmatched: 7. Germline CDR1 MNHEY, CDR2 SMNVEV (reference sequence). The CDR3 coding sequence is TGTGCCAGCAGTGTGGGACAGACCCCCTATGGCTACACCTTC. Translation gives CASSVGQTPYGYTF.

The CDR3 DNA sequence: TGTGCCAGCAGTGTCGGGAGACACACCGGGGAGCTGTTTTTT. Amino acid sequence: CASSVGRHTGELFF. The chain carries TRBV25-1 and TRBJ2-2, with a tentative D call TRBD2 (6 bases). The CDR3 consists of 14 residues. From germline, CDR1 is MGHDK and CDR2 SYGVNS. V dropped 4 bases and J dropped 3 bases, with 9 bases sitting between them.

The rearrangement links TRBV4-3 to TRBJ2-3; 9 positions agree with TRBD2. The germline V gene has CDR1 LGHNA and CDR2 YSLEER. This CDR3 contains 16 residues. The J segment lost 1 base and the V segment lost 1 base, leaving 3 bases of the junction unmatched. CDR3 coding DNA: TGCGCCAGCAGCCAAGGCCCTAGCGGGGGCACAGATACGCAGTATTTT. It translates to CASSQGPSGGTDTQYF.

The chain joins TRBV19 to TRBJ1-2; no reliable D call. Germline CDR1 is LNHDA and CDR2 is SQIVND (reference sequence). V lost 5 bases, J lost 4 bases, and 11 bases lay in between. This CDR3 has 13 residues. CDR3 in amino acids: CASSDAGIYGYTF. The CDR3 DNA follows: TGTGCCAGTAGTGATGCGGGTATCTATGGCTACACCTTC.

The V gene is TRBV20-1, the J gene TRBJ1-1; D remains ambiguous. The CDR3 has 11 amino acids. CDR1 and CDR2 (germline): DFQATT, SNEGSKA (reference sequence). Trimming took off 7 bases at V and 5 bases at J, with 11 bases between the two ends. Here the CDR3 reads CSVQHGTEAFF. In DNA, the CDR3 is TGCAGTGTGCAGCACGGGACTGAAGCTTTCTTT.

The rearrangement joins TRBV7-8 to TRBJ2-7; TRBD1 might be the D (5 bases). The germline CDR1 and CDR2 sequences are SGHVS and FQNEAQ. This CDR3 is 15 amino acids long. Trimming left V 4 bases short and J 0 bases short, with 13 bases between. The chain's CDR3 is CASSSGQGPSYEQYF. The CDR3, as DNA: TGTGCCAGCAGCTCAGGGCAGGGCCCCTCCTACGAGCAGTACTTC.

The rearrangement joins TRBV25-1 to TRBJ2-5; the match to TRBD1 covers 7 bases. There are 17 residues in the CDR3. Germline CDR1 and CDR2: MGHDK and SYGVNS. V was clipped by 3 bases and J by 4 bases; unmatched bases: 14. The CDR3 nucleotides read TGTGCCAGCAGTGAGCACAGGGGTTATTTTCAAAGAGAGACCCAGTACTTC. It codes for CASSEHRGYFQRETQYF.

The chain combines TRBV7-9 with TRBJ2-7, with D tentatively TRBD2 (6 bases). V lost 2 bases, J lost 1 base, and 12 bases lay in between. Looked up from germline, CDR1 is SEHNR and CDR2 is FQNEAQ (reference sequence). The CDR3 covers 15 residues. CDR3 in amino acids: CASSLTPSVSYEQYF. In DNA, the CDR3 is TGTGCCAGCAGCTTAACGCCTAGCGTATCCTACGAGCAGTACTTC.

CDR3: CASSLDVMNTEAFF. The DNA for the CDR3 is TGTGCCAGCAGCTTGGATGTCATGAACACTGAAGCTTTCTTT. The rearrangement links TRBV5-4 to TRBJ1-1; no clear D gene. Germline V lookup: CDR1 SGHNT, CDR2 YYREEE (reference sequence). The CDR3 spans 14 residues. V was pared by 0 bases and J by 0 bases, with 6 bases between. Filled out from reference TRBV5-4 and TRBJ1-1, the complete variable domain reads ETGVTQSPTHLIKTRGQQVTLRCSSQSGHNTVSWYQQALGQGPQFIFQYYREEENGRGNFPPRFSGLQFPNYSSELNVNALELDDSALYLCASSLDVMNTEAFFGQGTRLTVV.

The CDR3 loop is CAPEPGQPRREQYF. The CDR3 region has the DNA TGTGCCCCTGAACCGGGACAGCCGCGTAGGGAGCAGTACTTC. The chain links TRBV30 to TRBJ2-7; 7 bases map to TRBD1. The CDR3 covers 14 residues. The V gene end was trimmed by 8 bases and the J gene end by 7 bases; junction bases not matched to a gene: 17. Germline V gives CDR1 GTSNPN, CDR2 SVGIG (reference sequence).

The rearrangement joins TRBV28 to TRBJ2-7, with TRBD1 matching over 9 bases. The CDR3 has 13 amino acids. V lost 5 bases, J lost 4 bases, and 3 bases stayed unmatched. Germline V lookup: CDR1 MDHEN, CDR2 SYDVKM. For the CDR3, the DNA is TGTGCCAGCAGTACAGGGGGCACTTACGAGCAGTACTTC. It specifies CASSTGGTYEQYF.

The CDR3 DNA follows: TGTGCCAGCAGCACCCGGACAGGAGACTACAATGAGCAGTTCTTC. This gives the protein CASSTRTGDYNEQFF. The chain joins TRBV9 to TRBJ2-1; TRBD1 agrees at 7 bases. The ends lost 4 bases at V and 3 bases at J; junction bases unmatched: 7. CDR1 and CDR2 (germline): SGDLS, YYNGEE. The CDR3 is 15 residues long.

The count of this clone is one. The chain carries TRBV6-6 and TRBJ1-1, with TRBD1 matching 7 bases. After removal of 2 bases from V and 3 bases from J, the junction contained 6 bases not matched to a gene. The germline gives CDR1 MNHNY, CDR2 SVGAGI (reference sequence). The length of the CDR3 is 15 residues. CDR3 region: CASSYGRDRYTEAFF. Written as DNA, the CDR3 is TGTGCCAGCAGTTACGGTCGGGACAGATACACTGAAGCTTTCTTT.

The gene calls are TRBV11-3 and TRBJ1-4, with 7 positions matching TRBD1. Germline CDR1 is SGHNT and CDR2 is YENEEA. This CDR3 contains 13 residues. The J segment lost 8 bases and the V segment lost 5 bases, leaving 5 bases of the junction unmatched. CDR3: CASSRDREEKLFF. The DNA of the CDR3 is TGTGCCAGCAGCCGAGACAGGGAAGAAAAACTGTTTTTT. The variable domain in full, completed from reference TRBV11-3 and TRBJ1-4, reads EAGVVQSPRYKIIEKKQPVAFWCNPISGHNTLYWYLQNLGQGPELLIRYENEEAVDDSQLPKDRFSAERLKGVDSTLKIQPAELGDSAVYLCASSRDREEKLFFGSGTQLSVL.

V usage is TRBV19 and J usage is TRBJ2-7; D perhaps matches TRBD2 (6 bases). The CDR3 loop spans 14 amino acids. Trimming removed 5 bases at V and 5 bases at J, with 16 bases between. Germline loops: CDR1 LNHDA, CDR2 SQIVND (reference sequence). The CDR3 nucleotides are TGTGCCAGTAGTCCGACTAGGATTTCCCACGAGCAGTACTTC. As protein: CASSPTRISHEQYF.

J is TRBJ2-3 and V is TRBV5-6; possible D gene TRBD2, 6 bases. The V and J ends lost 3 bases and 1 base respectively, with 15 bases between them. The CDR3 consists of 16 residues. Germline lookup yields CDR1 SGHDT and CDR2 YYEEEE. In nucleotides, the CDR3 is TGTGCCAGCAGCTCCCCATCAGTAGCGGGCACAGATACGCAGTATTTT. Encoded protein: CASSSPSVAGTDTQYF.

The table lists this clone with a count of one. The chain has TRBV7-6 and TRBJ2-7, with D possibly TRBD1 on 6 matching bases. The ends were cut back, 5 bases at V and 3 bases at J, with 17 bases in the middle. Germline CDR1 reads SGHVS; CDR2 reads FNYEAQ. This CDR3 region has 15 residues. This CDR3 reads CASSPRVGASYEQYF. CDR3 coding DNA: TGTGCCAGCAGCCCTCGGGTGGGGGCAAGCTACGAGCAGTACTTC.

This chain joins TRBV6-5 and TRBJ1-2; D may be TRBD1 (5 bases). This CDR3 has 14 residues. Germline CDR1 MNHEY, CDR2 SVGAGI. Trimming left V 4 bases short and J 3 bases short, with 12 bases between. The CDR3 loop is CASSSIDSHYGYTF. For the CDR3, the DNA is TGTGCCAGCAGTTCCATAGACAGCCACTATGGCTACACCTTC.

The chain employs TRBV5-1 and TRBJ2-1, with a tentative D call TRBD1 (5 bases). The CDR3 is 15 residues long. Germline V CDR1 and CDR2: SGHRS, YFSETQ. Deletions cut 4 bases from V and 6 bases from J, with 17 bases between. CDR3 nucleotides: TGCGCCAGCAGCCCCAGACAGACCCAGGGCAATGAGCAGTTCTTC. Amino acids: CASSPRQTQGNEQFF. Combining the CDR3 with reference TRBV5-1 and TRBJ2-1 gives the whole variable domain KAGVTQTPRYLIKTRGQQVTLSCSPISGHRSVSWYQQTPGQGLQFLFEYFSETQRNKGNFPGRFSGRQFSNSRSEMNVSTLELGDSALYLCASSPRQTQGNEQFFGPGTRLTVL.

This clone was detected once. The chain combines TRBV6-5 with TRBJ1-6; unclear D gene. The CDR3 has 16 amino acids. Germline values: CDR1 MNHEY, CDR2 SVGAGI. The V end lost 2 bases, the J end lost 0 bases, and 8 bases lay between the germline ends. CDR3 amino acids: CASSYAESSYNSPLHF. In nucleotides, the CDR3 is TGTGCCAGCAGTTACGCGGAGAGCTCCTATAATTCACCCCTCCACTTT.

The chain employs TRBV10-2 and TRBJ2-7, with TRBD2 matching over 15 bases. V dropped 6 bases and J dropped 2; count of bases not matched to a gene: 5. The V gene's germline CDR1 is WSHSY and CDR2 SAAADI. The CDR3 loop spans 16 amino acids. The CDR3 DNA reads TGCGCCAGCAGGGGGACTAGCGGGGGGACCGCCTACGAGCAGTACTTC. It specifies CASRGTSGGTAYEQYF.

This clone was observed a few times. The rearrangement links TRBV6-5 to TRBJ1-2; the match to TRBD1 covers 7 bases. The CDR3 loop spans 13 amino acids. Germline V gives CDR1 MNHEY, CDR2 SVGAGI. V lost 2 bases, J lost 13 bases, and 10 bases stayed unmatched. DNA for the CDR3: TGTGCCAGCAGTTACGACCCCGACAGGGTCTCCACCTTC. It specifies CASSYDPDRVSTF.

V gene TRBV5-6 combines with J gene TRBJ1-2; D not resolved. The CDR3 sequence is 11 residues long. Per the germline V gene, CDR1 is SGHDT and CDR2 is YYEEEE. V was clipped by 4 bases and J by 10 bases, with 11 bases between them. Here the CDR3 reads CASSQALDYTF. The CDR3 region has the DNA TGTGCCAGCAGCCAGGCCCTTGACTACACCTTC.